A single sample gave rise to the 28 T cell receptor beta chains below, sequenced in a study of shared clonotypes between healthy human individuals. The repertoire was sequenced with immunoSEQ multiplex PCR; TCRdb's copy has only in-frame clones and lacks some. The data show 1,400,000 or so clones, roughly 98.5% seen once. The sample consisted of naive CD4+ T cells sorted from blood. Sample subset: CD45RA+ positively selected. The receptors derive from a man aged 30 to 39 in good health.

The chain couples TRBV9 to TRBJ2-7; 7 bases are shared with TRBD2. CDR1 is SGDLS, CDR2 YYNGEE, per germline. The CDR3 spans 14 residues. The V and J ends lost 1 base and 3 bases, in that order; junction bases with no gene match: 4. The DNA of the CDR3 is TGTGCCAGCAGCGTAACAGCGGGAAGCTACGAGCAGTACTTC. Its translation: CASSVTAGSYEQYF.

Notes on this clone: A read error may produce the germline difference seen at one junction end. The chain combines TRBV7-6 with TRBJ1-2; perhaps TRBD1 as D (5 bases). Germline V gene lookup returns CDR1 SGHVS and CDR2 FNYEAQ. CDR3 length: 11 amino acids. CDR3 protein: CASSLDGGLLF. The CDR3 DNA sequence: TGTGCCAGCAGCTTAGACGGGGGACTTCTCTTC. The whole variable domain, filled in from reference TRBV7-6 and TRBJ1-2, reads GAGVSQSPRYKVTKRGQDVALRCDPISGHVSLYWYRQALGQGPEFLTYFNYEAQQDKSGLPNDRFSAERPEGSISTLTIQRTEQRDSAMYRCASSLDGGLLFGSGTRLTVV.

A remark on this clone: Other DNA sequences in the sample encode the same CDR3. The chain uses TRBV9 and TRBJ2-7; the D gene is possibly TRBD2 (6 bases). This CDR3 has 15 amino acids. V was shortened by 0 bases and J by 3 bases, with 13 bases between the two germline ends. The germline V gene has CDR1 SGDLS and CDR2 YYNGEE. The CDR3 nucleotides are TGTGCCAGCAGCGTAGCAGGGACGGGGGACTACGAGCAGTACTTC. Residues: CASSVAGTGDYEQYF.

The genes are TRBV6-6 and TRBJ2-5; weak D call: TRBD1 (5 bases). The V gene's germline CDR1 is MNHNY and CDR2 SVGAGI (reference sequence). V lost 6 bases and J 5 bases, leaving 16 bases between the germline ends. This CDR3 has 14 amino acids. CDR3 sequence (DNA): TGTGCCAGCAGGATTGCACAGGCTCGGGAGACCCAGTACTTC. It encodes CASRIAQARETQYF.

CDR3: CASNEVQGSYGGELFF. The DNA for the CDR3 is TGCGCCAGCAACGAGGTACAGGGGAGTTATGGCGGGGAGCTGTTTTTT. The chain combines TRBV4-3 with TRBJ2-2; 7 bases are a match to TRBD1. This CDR3 is 16 amino acids long. The V gene's germline CDR1 is LGHNA and CDR2 YSLEER. The J segment lost 7 bases and the V segment lost 7 bases, leaving 15 bases of the junction unmatched.

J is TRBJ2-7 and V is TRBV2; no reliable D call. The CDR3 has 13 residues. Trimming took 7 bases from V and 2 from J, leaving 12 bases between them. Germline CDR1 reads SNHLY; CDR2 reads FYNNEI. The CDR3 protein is CASIQRTTYEQYF. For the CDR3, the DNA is TGTGCCAGCATCCAGCGTACAACCTACGAGCAGTACTTC.

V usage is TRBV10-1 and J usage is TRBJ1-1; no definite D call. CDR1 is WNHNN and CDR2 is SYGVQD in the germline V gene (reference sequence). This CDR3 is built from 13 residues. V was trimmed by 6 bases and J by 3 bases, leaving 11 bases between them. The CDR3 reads CASRSELDTEAFF. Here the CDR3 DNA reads TGCGCCAGCAGGTCGGAGTTGGACACTGAAGCTTTCTTT.

CDR3 nucleotides: TGTGCCAGCAGCTCCTCGCCCGGGAATGAGCAGTTCTTC. This sequence encodes CASSSSPGNEQFF. This chain links TRBV7-7 with TRBJ2-1; no clear D gene. Germline CDR1 reads SSHAT; CDR2 reads FNYEAQ (reference sequence). V dropped 4 bases and J dropped 7 bases, with 11 bases sitting between them. This CDR3 has 13 amino acids.

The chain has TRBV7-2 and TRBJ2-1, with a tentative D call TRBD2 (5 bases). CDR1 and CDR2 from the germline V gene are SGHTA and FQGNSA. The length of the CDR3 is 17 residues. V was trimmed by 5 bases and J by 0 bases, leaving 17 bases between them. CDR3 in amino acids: CASSQRRGRSSYNEQFF. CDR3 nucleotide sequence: TGTGCCAGCAGCCAGAGGCGAGGGAGATCCTCCTACAATGAGCAGTTCTTC.

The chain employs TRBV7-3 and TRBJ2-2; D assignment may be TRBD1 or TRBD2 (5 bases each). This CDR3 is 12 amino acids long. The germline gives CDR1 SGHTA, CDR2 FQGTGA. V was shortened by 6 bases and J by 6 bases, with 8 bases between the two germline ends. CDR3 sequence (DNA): TGTGCCAGCAGACAGGAGGCCGGGGAGCTGTTTTTT. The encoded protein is CASRQEAGELFF.

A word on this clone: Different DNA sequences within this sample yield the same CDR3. The CDR3 protein is CASSISGNQPQHF. CDR3 nucleotides: TGTGCCAGTAGTATCTCCGGGAATCAGCCCCAGCATTTT. The chain joins TRBV19 to TRBJ1-5; D gene unclear. The V and J ends lost 3 bases and 4 bases respectively, with 7 bases between them. The CDR3 extends over 13 amino acids. CDR1 and CDR2 (germline): LNHDA, SQIVND (reference sequence).

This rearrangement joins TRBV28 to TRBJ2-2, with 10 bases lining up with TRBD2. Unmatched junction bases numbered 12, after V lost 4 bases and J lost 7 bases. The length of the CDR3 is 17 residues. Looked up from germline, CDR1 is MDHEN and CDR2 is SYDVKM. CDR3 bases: TGTGCCAGCAGTTCCCCCGTAGGGCTAGCGGGAGTCGGGGAGCTGTTTTTT. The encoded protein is CASSSPVGLAGVGELFF.

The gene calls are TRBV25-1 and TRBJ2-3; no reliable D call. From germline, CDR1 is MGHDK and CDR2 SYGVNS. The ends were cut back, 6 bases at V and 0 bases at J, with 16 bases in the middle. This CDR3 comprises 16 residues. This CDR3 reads CASSPLRSPSTDTQYF. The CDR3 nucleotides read TGTGCCAGCAGCCCTTTGAGGTCCCCTAGCACAGATACGCAGTATTTT.

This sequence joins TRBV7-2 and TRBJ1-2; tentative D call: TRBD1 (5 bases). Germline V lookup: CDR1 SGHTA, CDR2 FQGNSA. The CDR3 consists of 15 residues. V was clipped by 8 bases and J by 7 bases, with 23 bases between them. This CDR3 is CASGRNRAGRSGYTF. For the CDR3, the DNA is TGTGCCAGCGGACGAAATAGGGCAGGGCGGAGTGGCTACACCTTC.

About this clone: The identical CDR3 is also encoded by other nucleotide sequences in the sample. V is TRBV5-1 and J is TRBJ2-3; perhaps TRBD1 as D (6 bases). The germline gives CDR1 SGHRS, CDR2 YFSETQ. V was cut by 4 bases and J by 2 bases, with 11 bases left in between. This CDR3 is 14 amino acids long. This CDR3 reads CASSRTGLTDTQYF. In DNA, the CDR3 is TGCGCCAGCAGCCGTACAGGGCTCACAGATACGCAGTATTTT. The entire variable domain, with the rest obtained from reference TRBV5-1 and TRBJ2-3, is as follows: KAGVTQTPRYLIKTRGQQVTLSCSPISGHRSVSWYQQTPGQGLQFLFEYFSETQRNKGNFPGRFSGRQFSNSRSEMNVSTLELGDSALYLCASSRTGLTDTQYFGPGTRLTVL.

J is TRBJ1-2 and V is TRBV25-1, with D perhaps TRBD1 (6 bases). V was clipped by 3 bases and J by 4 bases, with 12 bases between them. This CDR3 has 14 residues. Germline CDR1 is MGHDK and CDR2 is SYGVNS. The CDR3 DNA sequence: TGTGCCAGCAGTGAGCTCGACAGGTCCTATGGCTACACCTTC. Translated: CASSELDRSYGYTF.

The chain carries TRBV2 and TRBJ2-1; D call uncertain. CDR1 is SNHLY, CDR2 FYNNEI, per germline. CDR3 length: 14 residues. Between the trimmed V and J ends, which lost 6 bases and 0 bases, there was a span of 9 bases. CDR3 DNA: TGTGCCAGCAGGAGAGCGAGCTCCTACAATGAGCAGTTCTTC. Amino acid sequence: CASRRASSYNEQFF.

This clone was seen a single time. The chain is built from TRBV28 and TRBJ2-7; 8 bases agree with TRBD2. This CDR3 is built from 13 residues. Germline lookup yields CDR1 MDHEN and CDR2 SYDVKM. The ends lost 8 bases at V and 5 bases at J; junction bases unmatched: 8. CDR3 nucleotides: TGTGCCAGCTCTCCCTACGGGGGGGACGAGCAGTACTTC. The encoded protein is CASSPYGGDEQYF.

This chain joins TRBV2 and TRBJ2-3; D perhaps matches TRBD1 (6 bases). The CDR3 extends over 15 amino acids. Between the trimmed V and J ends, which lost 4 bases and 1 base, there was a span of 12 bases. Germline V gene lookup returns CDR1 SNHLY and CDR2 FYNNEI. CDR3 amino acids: CASSAPTGGTDTQYF. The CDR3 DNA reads TGTGCCAGCAGTGCTCCGACAGGAGGCACAGATACGCAGTATTTT.

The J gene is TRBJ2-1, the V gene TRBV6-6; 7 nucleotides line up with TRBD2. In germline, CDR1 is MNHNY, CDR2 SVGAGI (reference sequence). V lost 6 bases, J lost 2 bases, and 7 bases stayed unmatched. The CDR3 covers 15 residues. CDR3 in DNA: TGTGCCAGCAGCAAAGCGGGGTTTACCTACAATGAGCAGTTCTTC. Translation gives CASSKAGFTYNEQFF.

The DNA of the CDR3 is TGTGCCAGCAGCTCAACAGGGGAGGTGAACACTGAAGCTTTCTTT. It specifies CASSSTGEVNTEAFF. J is TRBJ1-1 and V is TRBV28; 7 bases are a match to TRBD1. Germline V gene lookup returns CDR1 MDHEN and CDR2 SYDVKM. J was trimmed by 0 bases and V by 6 bases; bases with no gene match: 7. This CDR3 is 15 amino acids long. Using reference TRBV28 and TRBJ1-1 for the parts outside the CDR3, the full variable domain is DVKVTQSSRYLVKRTGEKVFLECVQDMDHENMFWYRQDPGLGLRLIYFSYDVKMKEKGDIPEGYSVSREKKERFSLILESASTNQTSMYLCASSSTGEVNTEAFFGQGTRLTVV.

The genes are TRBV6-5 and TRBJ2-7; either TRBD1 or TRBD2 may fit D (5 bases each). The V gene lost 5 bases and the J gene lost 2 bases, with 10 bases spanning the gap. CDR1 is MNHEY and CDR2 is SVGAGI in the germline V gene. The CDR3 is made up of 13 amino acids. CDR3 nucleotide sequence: TGTGCCAGCAGTCGGGACGGCGCCTACGAGCAGTACTTC. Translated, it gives CASSRDGAYEQYF.

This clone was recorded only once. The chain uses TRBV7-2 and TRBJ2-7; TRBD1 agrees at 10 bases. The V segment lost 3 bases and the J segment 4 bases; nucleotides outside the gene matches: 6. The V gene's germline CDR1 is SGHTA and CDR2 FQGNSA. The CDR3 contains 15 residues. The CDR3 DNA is TGTGCCAGCAGCTTCCCCGACAGGGGGCAATACGAGCAGTACTTC. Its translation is CASSFPDRGQYEQYF.

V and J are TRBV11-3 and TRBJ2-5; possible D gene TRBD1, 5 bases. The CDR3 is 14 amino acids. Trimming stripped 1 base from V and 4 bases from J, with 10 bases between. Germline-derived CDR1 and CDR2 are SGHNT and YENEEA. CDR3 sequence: CASSLGGARETQYF. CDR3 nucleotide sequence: TGTGCCAGCAGCTTAGGTGGGGCTCGAGAGACCCAGTACTTC.

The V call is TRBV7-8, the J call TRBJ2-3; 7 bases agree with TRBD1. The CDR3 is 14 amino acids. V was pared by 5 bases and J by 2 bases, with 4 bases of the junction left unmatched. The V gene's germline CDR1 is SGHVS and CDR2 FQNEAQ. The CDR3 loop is CASSPGQYTDTQYF. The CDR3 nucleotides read TGTGCCAGCAGCCCGGGACAGTACACAGATACGCAGTATTTT.

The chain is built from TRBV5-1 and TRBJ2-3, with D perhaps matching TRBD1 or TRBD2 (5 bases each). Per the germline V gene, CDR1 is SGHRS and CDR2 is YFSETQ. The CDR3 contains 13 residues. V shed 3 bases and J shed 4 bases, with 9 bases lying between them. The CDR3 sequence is CASSSGTADTQYF. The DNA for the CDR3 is TGCGCCAGCAGCTCGGGGACGGCAGATACGCAGTATTTT.

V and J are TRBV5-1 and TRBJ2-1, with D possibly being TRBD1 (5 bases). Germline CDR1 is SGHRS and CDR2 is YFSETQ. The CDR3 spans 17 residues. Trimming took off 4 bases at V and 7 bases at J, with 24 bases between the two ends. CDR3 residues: CASSAKTTVQTGNEQFF. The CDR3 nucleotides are TGCGCCAGCAGCGCGAAAACGACAGTCCAGACGGGTAATGAGCAGTTCTTC. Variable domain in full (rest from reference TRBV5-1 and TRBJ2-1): KAGVTQTPRYLIKTRGQQVTLSCSPISGHRSVSWYQQTPGQGLQFLFEYFSETQRNKGNFPGRFSGRQFSNSRSEMNVSTLELGDSALYLCASSAKTTVQTGNEQFFGPGTRLTVL.

The CDR3 reads CASSQVSREETQYF. CDR3 in DNA: TGTGCCAGCAGCCAAGTGTCCAGGGAAGAGACCCAGTACTTC. The chain is built from TRBV14 and TRBJ2-5, with D possibly being TRBD1 (5 bases). Trimming left V 1 base short and J 3 bases short, with 9 bases between. The CDR3 contains 14 residues. CDR1 is SGHDN and CDR2 is FVKESK in the germline V gene.